Below, 21 T cell receptor beta chains from the same sample are listed, as sequenced in a study of naive CD8 T cells in extremely preterm neonates. Elective cesarean births at roughly 37-43 weeks, without labor or membrane rupture, supplied the cord blood. Some clones are missing from TCRdb's copy, which holds only in-frame ones; the method was immunoSEQ multiplex PCR. The data contain approximately 7,200 clones, 95% to 98% of them seen just once; the ten biggest clones take up around 0.38%. The specimen sequenced was naive CD8+ T cells from cord blood. Receptors were obtained from a newborn in good health.

V and J are TRBV5-6 and TRBJ2-7; D is possibly TRBD1 (6 bases). This CDR3 has 13 residues. Germline V gene lookup returns CDR1 SGHDT and CDR2 YYEEEE. Trimming shortened V by 2 bases and J by 4 bases, and 10 bases separated the two germline ends. DNA of the CDR3: TGTGCCAGCAGCTTAACAGGGTCGTACGAGCAGTACTTC. Its translation is CASSLTGSYEQYF.

The chain links TRBV9 to TRBJ1-4, with D possibly being TRBD1 (6 bases). The CDR3 runs 14 residues. The germline V and J ends were trimmed by 3 bases and 7 bases, with 13 bases remaining between them. CDR1 is SGDLS, CDR2 YYNGEE, per germline. The CDR3 here is CASSEGGGGEKLFF. In nucleotides, the CDR3 is TGTGCCAGCAGCGAGGGGGGGGGAGGTGAAAAACTGTTTTTT.

The V and J genes are TRBV7-2 and TRBJ2-3; 11 bases are a match to TRBD2. Germline CDR1 and CDR2: SGHTA and FQGNSA. The CDR3 loop spans 16 amino acids. Germline trimming cut 2 bases from V and 2 bases from J; bases unmatched to any gene: 3. This CDR3 is CASSLPTSGVTDTQYF. Written as DNA, the CDR3 is TGTGCCAGCAGCTTACCGACTAGCGGGGTCACAGATACGCAGTATTTT.

V usage is TRBV6-5 and J usage is TRBJ1-6; a possible D gene is TRBD1 (5 bases). The CDR3 contains 14 residues. Trimming shortened V by 6 bases and J by 3 bases, and 9 bases separated the two germline ends. The germline V gene has CDR1 MNHEY and CDR2 SVGAGI. CDR3 loop: CASRDSFYNSPLHF. Here the CDR3 DNA reads TGTGCCAGCAGAGACAGTTTCTATAATTCACCCCTCCACTTT.

The V gene is TRBV19, the J gene TRBJ1-3; a weak D match, TRBD1 (6 bases). The V gene's germline CDR1 is LNHDA and CDR2 SQIVND (reference sequence). Trimming pared 7 bases from V and 0 bases from J, leaving 10 bases between. The CDR3 has 14 amino acids. CDR3 residues: CASTTGFSGNTIYF. In DNA, the CDR3 is TGTGCCAGTACCACAGGGTTCTCTGGAAACACCATATATTTT.

This clone was seen once. The chain joins TRBV14 to TRBJ2-5; TRBD2 is a possible D gene (6 bases). The CDR3 is 15 residues long. Per the germline V gene, CDR1 is SGHDN and CDR2 is FVKESK. V gave up 4 bases and J gave up 5 bases, with 17 bases separating them. CDR3 amino acids: CASSPARGRWETQYF. For the CDR3, the DNA is TGTGCCAGCAGCCCAGCCCGGGGGAGGTGGGAGACCCAGTACTTC.

This sequence joins TRBV18 and TRBJ2-1; no clear D gene. This CDR3 has 14 amino acids. The V end lost 2 bases, the J end lost 2 bases, and 7 bases lay between the germline ends. Germline V lookup: CDR1 KGHSH, CDR2 LQKENI. CDR3 DNA: TGTGCCAGCTCACCAGGAAGCGCCTACAATGAGCAGTTCTTC. Amino acid sequence: CASSPGSAYNEQFF.

The CDR3 DNA reads TGTGCCAGTAGTATCCCCGGGTCAGCATACTACGAGCAGTACTTC. It translates to CASSIPGSAYYEQYF. V and J are TRBV19 and TRBJ2-7; D gene uncertain. V was clipped by 3 bases and J by 3 bases, with 15 bases between them. Germline assignment: CDR1 LNHDA and CDR2 SQIVND (reference sequence). This CDR3 comprises 15 residues.

The J gene is TRBJ2-5, the V gene TRBV10-2; D possibly corresponds to TRBD2 (6 bases). This CDR3 has 15 amino acids. V was shortened by 3 bases and J by 1 base, with 12 bases between the two germline ends. The germline V gene encodes CDR1 WSHSY and CDR2 SAAADI. The chain's CDR3 is CASSDIAAPQETQYF. DNA for the CDR3: TGCGCCAGCAGTGATATAGCGGCCCCCCAAGAGACCCAGTACTTC.

The J gene is TRBJ1-1, the V gene TRBV19; D uncertain. CDR3 length: 14 amino acids. V gave up 3 bases and J gave up 6 bases, with 14 bases separating them. Germline V gene sequence: CDR1 LNHDA, CDR2 SQIVND (reference sequence). The CDR3 spells CASSIAGLGSEAFF. The CDR3, as DNA: TGTGCCAGTAGTATTGCGGGATTGGGGTCTGAAGCTTTCTTT. Filled out from reference TRBV19 and TRBJ1-1, the complete variable domain reads DGGITQSPKYLFRKEGQNVTLSCEQNLNHDAMYWYRQDPGQGLRLIYYSQIVNDFQKGDIAEGYSVSREKKESFPLTVTSAQKNPTAFYLCASSIAGLGSEAFFGQGTRLTVV.

The chain has TRBV9 and TRBJ2-7, with D perhaps TRBD2 (6 bases). This CDR3 has 13 residues. Germline V gene lookup returns CDR1 SGDLS and CDR2 YYNGEE. V lost 0 bases and J lost 6, with 10 bases in between. The DNA for the CDR3 is TGTGCCAGCAGCGTAGGGTCAGCGGGCGAGCAGTACTTC. Its protein product is CASSVGSAGEQYF. The variable domain in full, with the rest retrieved from reference TRBV9 and TRBJ2-7, is DSGVTQTPKHLITATGQRVTLRCSPRSGDLSVYWYQQSLDQGLQFLIQYYNGEERAKGNILERFSAQQFPDLHSELNLSSLELGDSALYFCASSVGSAGEQYFGPGTRLTVT.

As to this clone: Sequence at one end of the junction differs from germline and may be a read error. The CDR3 here is CAIRGQGTGGHF. For the CDR3, the DNA is TGTGCCATCAGGGGACAGGGTACGGGAGGACACTTC. The gene calls are TRBV10-3 and TRBJ1-2, with 9 bases fitting TRBD1. From germline, CDR1 is ENHRY and CDR2 SYGVKD. CDR3 length: 12 amino acids.

The chain combines TRBV7-9 with TRBJ2-2, with D unclear. V was clipped by 2 bases and J by 0 bases, with 7 bases between them. Germline V gene data show CDR1 as SEHNR and CDR2 as FQNEAQ (reference sequence). The length of the CDR3 is 15 residues. CDR3 protein: CASSLHRSNTGELFF. In DNA form, the CDR3 reads TGTGCCAGCAGCTTACACAGATCGAACACCGGGGAGCTGTTTTTT. Looking up the rest from reference TRBV7-9 and TRBJ2-2 gives the full variable domain: DTGVSQNPRHKITKRGQNVTFRCDPISEHNRLYWYRQTLGQGPEFLTYFQNEAQLEKSRLLSDRFSAERPKGSFSTLEIQRTEQGDSAMYLCASSLHRSNTGELFFGEGSRLTVL.

This chain joins TRBV6-4 and TRBJ1-2, with D maybe TRBD1 (6 bases). The CDR3 totals 13 residues. Looked up from germline, CDR1 is MRHNA and CDR2 is SNTAGT. The V end lost 2 bases, the J end lost 8 bases, and 12 bases lay between the germline ends. The CDR3 loop reads CASSDGGANGYTF. DNA for the CDR3: TGTGCCAGCAGTGACGGGGGGGCAAACGGCTACACCTTC.

The chain uses TRBV6-1 and TRBJ2-3, with 7 nucleotides matching TRBD1. The V and J ends lost 3 bases and 4 bases, in that order; junction bases with no gene match: 13. The CDR3 has 17 amino acids. Germline V gene lookup returns CDR1 MNHNS and CDR2 SASEGT. For the CDR3, the DNA is TGTGCCAGCAGTGAGTACGACAGGGCCCTTATTGCAGATACGCAGTATTTT. Translating it yields CASSEYDRALIADTQYF.

The rearrangement uses TRBV15 and TRBJ2-1; D is possibly TRBD2 (6 bases). The CDR3 spans 15 residues. The V end was cut by 4 bases, the J end by 8 bases, with 18 bases between. Germline V lookup: CDR1 LNHNV, CDR2 YYDKDF (reference sequence). CDR3 DNA sequence: TGTGCCACCAGCACGGGGGACCCGAGCTGGGATGAGCAGTTCTTC. This codes for CATSTGDPSWDEQFF.

The V call is TRBV4-3, the J call TRBJ2-7, with D possibly TRBD2 on 5 matching bases. Germline V gives CDR1 LGHNA, CDR2 YSLEER. Deletions cut 4 bases from V and 3 bases from J, with 10 bases between. The CDR3 spans 13 residues. The CDR3 DNA reads as TGCGCCAGCAGCCTCAACCGGGGCTACGAGCAGTACTTC. Its translation: CASSLNRGYEQYF.

The rearrangement joins TRBV6-1 to TRBJ1-3; TRBD1 is a possible D gene (5 bases). The germline V gene encodes CDR1 MNHNS and CDR2 SASEGT. The CDR3 has 15 amino acids. Trimming cost V 3 bases and J 0 bases, with 9 bases left between them. The CDR3 DNA follows: TGTGCCAGCAGTGAGAGTGGACACTCTGGAAACACCATATATTTT. Protein: CASSESGHSGNTIYF.

This chain connects TRBV4-3 to TRBJ2-3, with D possibly TRBD2 on 5 matching bases. The CDR3 loop spans 16 amino acids. Looked up from germline, CDR1 is LGHNA and CDR2 is YSLEER. V gave up 4 bases and J gave up 2 bases, with 16 bases separating them. The CDR3 DNA is TGCGCCAGCAGCCGAAGCGGCGACCTAAACACAGATACGCAGTATTTT. This encodes CASSRSGDLNTDTQYF.

The chain carries TRBV7-2 and TRBJ2-7, with TRBD2 identical over 10 bases. Per germline, CDR1 SGHTA and CDR2 FQGNSA. Unmatched junction bases numbered 8, after V lost 4 bases and J lost 2 bases. CDR3 length: 16 residues. The CDR3: CASSSGSGGPAYEQYF. CDR3 DNA: TGTGCCAGCAGCTCAGGTAGCGGGGGGCCCGCCTACGAGCAGTACTTC.

This clone is a singleton in its sample. The V and J genes are TRBV27 and TRBJ2-1, with 7 positions matching TRBD1. The CDR3 runs 14 residues. CDR1 and CDR2 from the germline V gene are MNHEY and SMNVEV (reference sequence). Trimming took 5 bases from V and 2 from J; bases not matched to a gene: 3. The CDR3 nucleotides are TGTGCCAGCAGTCTGGGACAGACCTACAATGAGCAGTTCTTC. Amino acid sequence: CASSLGQTYNEQFF.